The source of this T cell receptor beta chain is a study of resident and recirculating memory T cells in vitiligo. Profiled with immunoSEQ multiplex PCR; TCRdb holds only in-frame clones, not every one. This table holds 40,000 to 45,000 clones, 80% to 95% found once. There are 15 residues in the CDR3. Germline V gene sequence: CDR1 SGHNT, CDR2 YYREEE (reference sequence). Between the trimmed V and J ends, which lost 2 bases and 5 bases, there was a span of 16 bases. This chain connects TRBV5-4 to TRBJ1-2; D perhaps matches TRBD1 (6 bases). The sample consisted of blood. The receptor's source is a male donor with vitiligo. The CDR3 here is CASSLDPGTPYGYTF. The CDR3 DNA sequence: TGTGCCAGCAGCTTAGACCCCGGGACACCGTATGGCTACACCTTC. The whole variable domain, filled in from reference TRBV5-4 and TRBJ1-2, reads ETGVTQSPTHLIKTRGQQVTLRCSSQSGHNTVSWYQQALGQGPQFIFQYYREEENGRGNFPPRFSGLQFPNYSSELNVNALELDDSALYLCASSLDPGTPYGYTFGSGTRLTVV.